This is a list of T cell receptor beta chains from one sample in a study of blood T cell repertoires in COVID-19. Only in-frame clones appear in the TCRdb table, and some are missing; sequencing was by immunoSEQ multiplex PCR. The profile shows almost 50,000 clones, around nine tenths of them singletons. Sequenced input: peripheral blood. These TCRs come from a human donor in a cohort sampled during active COVID-19. Both conserved end residues are part of each CDR3. The D gene is left open where the match is weak. Clone size is given for some rows only: seen once, a few or many times, or a class if the clone is expanded.

NA | TRBJ1-4 | TRBD1 | TRBV10-3 | TGTGCCATCAGTGATTTATCGAGACAGGGAATTCAATGGGATGAAAAACTGTTTTTT | CAISDLSRQGIQWDEKLFF
NA | TRBJ1-4 | TRBD1 | TRBV5-6 | TGTGCCAGCAGCTTGAATCAGGGGGCAGGTAATGAAAAACTGTTTTTT | CASSLNQGAGNEKLFF
NA | TRBJ2-7 | NA | TRBV6-2/TRBV6-3 | TGTGCCAGCAGTTACCCCAGGGGGGAGTCCTACGAGCAGTACTTC | CASSYPRGESYEQYF
once | TRBJ1-1 | NA | TRBV3-1/TRBV3-2 | TGTGCCAGCAGCCCAGGACAGTCAGGGCTGGCGGTTTTCTTT | CASSPGQSGLAVFF
NA | TRBJ2-7 | TRBD1 | TRBV28 | TGTGCCAGCAGTTTATTGGGGGGGGACAGGGGCCACGAGCAGTACTTC | CASSLLGGDRGHEQYF
NA | TRBJ1-1 | NA | TRBV10-1 | TGCGCCAGCAGACAGGGAAGGGACACTGAAGCTTTCTTT | CASRQGRDTEAFF
NA | TRBJ1-1 | NA | TRBV11-3 | TGTGCCAGCAGCTTGGCAGGGCAGATGAACACTGAAGCTTTCTTT | CASSLAGQMNTEAFF
few | TRBJ1-1 | TRBD1 | TRBV18 | TGTGCCAGCTCGTTGGGACAGGAGACTGAAGCTTTCTTT | CASSLGQETEAFF
NA | TRBJ2-2 | TRBD2 | TRBV5-1 | TGCGCCAGCAGCTTGGATGCGGGAGTGGCCGGGGAGCTGTTTTTT | CASSLDAGVAGELFF
NA | TRBJ2-7 | TRBD1 | TRBV16 | TGTGCCAGCAGCCGCGGGACAGGGGGAATCCCGCAGTACTTC | CASSRGTGGIPQYF
NA | TRBJ1-2 | NA | TRBV15 | TGTGCCACCAGCAGATACAGGGAGGGAGACTATGGCTACACCTTC | CATSRYREGDYGYTF
NA | TRBJ1-6 | TRBD1 | TRBV6-5 | TGTGCCACCAGCCGGACAGGATCACCCCTCCACTTT | CATSRTGSPLHF
NA | TRBJ1-4 | NA | TRBV2 | TGTGCCAGCAGTGCGGACAGACCAACTAATGAAAAACTGTTTTTT | CASSADRPTNEKLFF
NA | TRBJ2-7 | NA | TRBV10-3 | TGTGCCATCAGTGATGGGGGAGGCCCCTACGAGCAGTACTTC | CAISDGGGPYEQYF
NA | TRBJ1-3 | NA | TRBV6-5 | TGTGCCAGCATGAGGGAAAACACCATATATTTT | CASMRENTIYF
NA | TRBJ1-1 | TRBD1 | TRBV6-1 | TGTGCCAGCAGTGAATGGCAGGGGGCTTTTATGAACACTGAAGCTTTCTTT | CASSEWQGAFMNTEAFF
NA | TRBJ1-1 | NA | TRBV3-1/TRBV3-2 | TGTGCCAGCAGCCTTAACATGGCTGAAGCTTTCTTT | CASSLNMAEAFF
NA | TRBJ2-7 | NA | TRBV5-1 | TGCGCCAGCAGCTCCAGTGGTTACGAGCAGTACTTC | CASSSSGYEQYF
NA | TRBJ2-3 | TRBD2 | TRBV4-1 | TGCGCCAGCAGCCACCGACAACTAGCGGGAGGACCGGGTTCTGCTGGCACAGATACGCAGTATTTT | CASSHRQLAGGPGSAGTDTQYF
NA | TRBJ1-2 | TRBD1 | TRBV15 | TGTGCCACCAGCAGAGTCACAGGGGGGAGCTATGGCTACACCTTC | CATSRVTGGSYGYTF
NA | TRBJ2-3 | NA | TRBV11-2 | TGTGCCAGCAGCTTAGATCGGAGGGCCGGGAACTCAGATACGCAGTATTTT | CASSLDRRAGNSDTQYF
NA | TRBJ2-7 | NA | TRBV4-1 | TGCGCCAGCAGCCAAGTGGGGACTCCCTACTACGAGCAGTACTTC | CASSQVGTPYYEQYF
NA | TRBJ1-5 | TRBD1 | TRBV4-1 | TGCGCCAGCAGCCAAGGGCGACAAACAGGGGCCCCTCAGCCCCAGCATTTT | CASSQGRQTGAPQPQHF
NA | TRBJ1-2 | NA | TRBV24-1 | TGTGCCACCAGTGATTCATCACAGGGATCGAACTATGGCTACACCTTC | CATSDSSQGSNYGYTF
NA | TRBJ2-7 | TRBD1 | TRBV7-3 | TGTGCCAGCAGCTTAGACAGGGGTAGCGAGCAGTACTTC | CASSLDRGSEQYF
once | TRBJ1-2 | TRBD1 | TRBV12-3/TRBV12-4 | TGTGCCAGCAGTTTGACAGGGGTCTATGGCTACACCTTC | CASSLTGVYGYTF
NA | TRBJ2-7 | TRBD2 | TRBV7-2 | TGTGCCAGCAGCCCCCAAGTAGCGGGGGGGATCACCGAGCAGTACTTC | CASSPQVAGGITEQYF
NA | TRBJ1-6 | NA | TRBV27 | TGTGCCAGCAGTCTATATGATGGCCCCCCGACAGGCGATAATTCACCCCTCCACTTT | CASSLYDGPPTGDNSPLHF
NA | TRBJ2-1 | TRBD2 | TRBV4-2 | TGTGCCAGCAGCCACGGACTAGCGACCTACAATGAGCAGTTCTTC | CASSHGLATYNEQFF
NA | TRBJ1-1 | TRBD1 | TRBV7-9 | TGTGCCAGCTTACCTAGACAGGGAGTGAACACTGAAGCTTTCTTT | CASLPRQGVNTEAFF
NA | TRBJ2-3 | NA | TRBV24-1 | TGTGCCACCAGTGATTTGCAGGGCGACACAGATACGCAGTATTTT | CATSDLQGDTDTQYF
NA | TRBJ1-1 | TRBD1 | TRBV20-1 | TGCAGTTACAGGGGCGACACTGAAGCTTTCTTT | CSYRGDTEAFF
NA | TRBJ1-4 | NA | TRBV9 | TGTGCCAGCAGCGTAGAGATCAGGGGAGTGGAAAAACTGTTTTTT | CASSVEIRGVEKLFF
few | TRBJ1-5 | NA | TRBV4-1 | TGCGCCAGCAGCCAGGCAACAGGGTCGGGCAATCAGCCCCAGCATTTT | CASSQATGSGNQPQHF
NA | TRBJ2-5 | NA | TRBV4-1 | TGCGCCAGCAGCCAAGATGTCCAGTGGGAGACCCAGTACTTC | CASSQDVQWETQYF
once | TRBJ1-6 | TRBD1 | TRBV12-5 | TGTGCTAGTGGTTTGGGACAGGGGCGCCCCAATTCACCCCTCCACTTT | CASGLGQGRPNSPLHF
NA | TRBJ1-5 | TRBD1 | TRBV5-1 | TGCGCCAGCAGCATAACAGGGGGCAATCAGCCCCAGCATTTT | CASSITGGNQPQHF
NA | TRBJ1-5 | NA | TRBV19 | TGTGCCAGCAAATCCGTGACAGGAGGTCTCGGGCAGCCCCAGCATTTT | CASKSVTGGLGQPQHF
NA | TRBJ1-1 | NA | TRBV6-5 | TGTGCCAGCGAGGTACAGGCGGGGATGAACACTGAAGCTTTCTTT | CASEVQAGMNTEAFF
NA | TRBJ2-5 | NA | TRBV7-8 | TGTGCCAGCAGCTTGGGGCGGGGACGGCGGCAAGAGACCCAGTACTTC | CASSLGRGRRQETQYF
NA | TRBJ1-1 | NA | TRBV2 | TGTGCCAGCAGTGGTTTAGAGGGTAAGACTGAAGCTTTCTTT | CASSGLEGKTEAFF
NA | TRBJ1-1 | NA | TRBV4-2 | TGTGCCAGCACAGGGGCAAACACTGAAGCTTTCTTT | CASTGANTEAFF
once | TRBJ2-1 | NA | TRBV19 | TGTGCCAGTAGTATAGCTTGGGGGGGCGAAAACTACAATGAGCAGTTCTTC | CASSIAWGGENYNEQFF
NA | TRBJ2-1 | NA | TRBV28 | TGTGCCAGCAGTTTTAGGGGGGGAGCGGGATCTTGGGATGAGCAGTTCTTC | CASSFRGGAGSWDEQFF
NA | TRBJ1-3 | TRBD1 | TRBV6-1 | TGTGCCAGCAGTGAGGACGGACAGGTCACTGGAAACACCATATATTTT | CASSEDGQVTGNTIYF
NA | TRBJ2-7 | TRBD1 | TRBV12-5 | TGTGCTAGTGGTTTGGGACAGGGTCCCTACGAGCAGTACTTC | CASGLGQGPYEQYF
NA | TRBJ1-1 | NA | TRBV5-1 | TGCGCCAGCAGCTTCGCAGGTTCGAACACTGAAGCTTTCTTT | CASSFAGSNTEAFF
NA | TRBJ2-7 | NA | TRBV30 | TGTGCCTGGAGGGTAGTGCACGAGCAGTACTTC | CAWRVVHEQYF
NA | TRBJ1-2 | NA | TRBV6-5 | TGTGCCAGCGCGGACACGCCTCGCTATGGCTACACCTTC | CASADTPRYGYTF
once | TRBJ2-7 | NA | TRBV6-4 | TGTGCCAGCAGTGACCCGACTCGCCCCTACGAGCAGTACTTC | CASSDPTRPYEQYF